This TCR beta chain came from a study of T-cell reconstitution after alpha-beta-depleted transplantation in children. Researchers prepared the TCRbeta library using unique molecular identifiers, the study reports. TCRdb re-called the PCR reads through MiXCR, storing one row per CDR3 protein. This sample yields about 230,000 distinct CDR3 sequences, of which about 8.8% are seen a single time; over 4.5% belongs to the top ten. Many counts were recorded for this clonotype. The V end lost 2 bases, the J end lost 7 bases, and 4 bases lay between the germline ends. CDR1 and CDR2 (germline): KGHDR, SFDVKD. The CDR3 extends over 11 amino acids.

This sequence joins TRBV24-1 and TRBJ2-5; D is unresolved. The receptor was derived from a human donor who donated a stem cell graft to a child with SCID. Source: PBMCs from the stem cell graft donor, taken from the stem cell graft. The CDR3 nucleotides are TGTGCCACCAGTGATTCCAGGACCCAGTACTTC. Protein: CATSDSRTQYF.